Below are 13 T cell receptor beta chains sequenced from a single sample in a study of Graves' ophthalmopathy and Graves' hyperthyroidism. RNA transcripts provided the template for amplifying TCR beta CDR3 regions. An opening RT-PCR round employed HTBI primers and preceded a second-round multiplex PCR. TCRdb re-called the multiplex PCR reads through MiXCR, storing one row per CDR3 protein. This table has 450,000 to 600,000 distinct CDR3 sequences, under 45% appearing once. The sequencing sample was made of peripheral blood or thyroid tissue (not recorded which). These receptors were collected from an adult man with Graves' hyperthyroidism.

In this sample, this clonotype turned up many times. The chain has TRBV24-1 and TRBJ2-6; 13 bases agree with TRBD2. Germline CDR1 is KGHDR and CDR2 is SFDVKD. V lost 5 bases and J lost 1; bases outside the gene matches: 4. The length of the CDR3 is 18 residues. CDR3 DNA sequence: TGTGCCACCAGTGGGACTAGCGGGAGAACGTCTGGGGCCAACGTCCTGACTTTC. Translated, it gives CATSGTSGRTSGANVLTF.

The chain carries TRBV7-2 and TRBJ2-7; D is possibly TRBD1 (6 bases). The germline V gene has CDR1 SGHTA and CDR2 FQGNSA. This CDR3 has 13 amino acids. The ends were cut back, 0 bases at V and 7 bases at J, with 10 bases in the middle. DNA for the CDR3: TGTGCCAGCAGCTTAGCCTACAGGGATGAGCAGTACTTC. This encodes CASSLAYRDEQYF.

Notes on this clonotype: This may be a read error, as it is one base from a much larger clone. J is TRBJ2-7 and V is TRBV5-1; TRBD2 matches at 10 bases. The CDR3 is 20 residues long. The germline V gene has CDR1 SGHRS and CDR2 YFSETQ. Trimming at V came to 4 bases and at J to 4 bases, leaving 23 bases not matched to a gene. The CDR3 DNA sequence: TGCGCCAGCAGCGTAGGCCGACCTGGACTAGCGGAGGAACCACCTTACGAGCAGTACTTC. Its translation: CASSVGRPGLAEEPPYEQYF.

The chain recombines TRBV20-1 with TRBJ2-2, with 12 nucleotides matching TRBD1. The CDR3 is 15 residues long. The V gene end was trimmed by 0 bases and the J gene end by 6 bases; junction bases not matched to a gene: 2. Germline V lookup: CDR1 DFQATT, CDR2 SNEGSKA (reference sequence). The CDR3: CSARDGTGGSGELFF. CDR3 DNA sequence: TGCAGTGCTAGAGATGGGACAGGGGGCTCCGGGGAGCTGTTTTTT.

CDR3 amino acids: CASSIQDYNSPLHF. The CDR3 nucleotides are TGTGCCAGCAGCATCCAAGACTATAATTCACCCCTCCACTTT. The V and J genes are TRBV27 and TRBJ1-6; no definite D call. Trimming took off 6 bases at V and 3 bases at J, with 9 bases between the two ends. The CDR3 length is 14 residues. Germline CDR1 is MNHEY and CDR2 is SMNVEV (reference sequence).

At least ten counts were recorded for this clonotype. The J gene is TRBJ2-7, the V gene TRBV6-2 or TRBV6-3, with D possibly TRBD2 on 6 matching bases. Per germline, CDR1 MNHEY and CDR2 SVGEGT. Trimming shortened V by 4 bases and J by 7 bases, and 14 bases separated the two germline ends. The CDR3 is 13 amino acids. For the CDR3, the DNA is TGTGCCAGCAGTTGGGCGGGGACCGGGGAGCAGTACTTC. Encoded protein: CASSWAGTGEQYF.

This clonotype was picked up many times. The rearrangement links TRBV4-1 to TRBJ2-5; D is unresolved. The germline V gene encodes CDR1 MGHRA and CDR2 YSYEKL. This CDR3 contains 16 residues. V lost 0 bases and J lost 2, with 13 bases in between. CDR3 bases: TGCGCCAGCAGCCAAGAATGGCTGACCAGACAAGAGACCCAGTACTTC. Encoded protein: CASSQEWLTRQETQYF.

The V gene is TRBV12-3 or TRBV12-4, the J gene TRBJ1-6; 7 bases map to TRBD1. The CDR3 is 15 residues long. Trimming removed 4 bases from V and 8 bases from J; junction bases left unmatched: 8. In DNA form, the CDR3 reads TGTGCCAGCAGTTCGATAGGGGGCTGGGATTCACCCCTCCACTTT. It specifies CASSSIGGWDSPLHF.

This clonotype has a single count. This may be a read error: a much more frequent sequence differs by one nucleotide. The V gene is TRBV19, the J gene TRBJ1-5; no reliable D call. The CDR3 loop spans 17 amino acids. The germline CDR1 and CDR2 sequences are LNHDA and SQIVND (reference sequence). The CDR3 DNA reads TGTGCCAGTAGTATGAGGCGTCAGCTACTTAGCAATCAGCCCCGGCATTTT. Its translation: CASSMRRQLLSNQPRHF.

Many counts were recorded for this clonotype. The genes are TRBV20-1 and TRBJ2-7; TRBD2 agrees at 9 bases. Germline V CDR1 and CDR2: DFQATT, SNEGSKA (reference sequence). The CDR3 has 14 residues. Losses at the gene ends were 6 bases for V and 3 bases for J; bases not matched to a gene: 9. The CDR3 sequence is CSARAQTSGYEQYF. In nucleotides, the CDR3 is TGCAGTGCCAGGGCCCAGACTAGCGGCTACGAGCAGTACTTC.

Concerning this clonotype itself: Possible read error: a much larger clone is one base away. The rearrangement uses TRBV10-3 and TRBJ1-5, with D perhaps matching TRBD1 (5 bases). Between the trimmed V and J ends, which lost 8 bases and 2 bases, there was a span of 10 bases. In germline, CDR1 is ENHRY, CDR2 SYGVKD. The CDR3 runs to 13 residues. The CDR3 loop reads CAIAGDGNQPQHF. CDR3 bases: TGTGCCATCGCCGGGGACGGCAATCAGCCCCAGCATTTT.

This chain connects TRBV20-1 to TRBJ1-2, with 7 bases matching TRBD1. Germline CDR1 DFQATT, CDR2 SNEGSKA (reference sequence). Germline trimming cut 0 bases from V and 7 bases from J; bases unmatched to any gene: 5. The CDR3 totals 13 residues. CDR3 bases: TGCAGTGCTAGAGATCAAGGGGGCGGTGGCTACACCTTC. This sequence encodes CSARDQGGGGYTF.

Many counts were recorded for this clonotype. This chain connects TRBV5-1 to TRBJ2-2; 12 bases align to TRBD2. The CDR3 consists of 17 residues. Germline V gives CDR1 SGHRS, CDR2 YFSETQ. J gave up 4 bases and V 2 bases, and 6 bases lay outside the gene matches. CDR3 in amino acids: CASSFLAGGPGTGELFF. The CDR3 bases are TGCGCCAGCAGCTTTCTAGCGGGAGGGCCTGGCACCGGGGAGCTGTTTTTT.